This T cell receptor (beta chain) originates from a study of blood T cell repertoires in COVID-19. The overall study: Acute and convalescent COVID-19 specimens originated in the United States, Italy and Spain. The cDNA or gDNA used as material had been derived from T cells, B-cell-depleted T cells, or PBMCs.

Germline-derived CDR1 and CDR2 are MDHEN and SYDVKM. Trimming took 8 bases from V and 5 from J; bases not matched to a gene: 5. The CDR3 loop spans 13 amino acids. The assay was immunoSEQ multiplex PCR, and TCRdb's table has in-frame clones only and misses some. The table lists roughly 250,000 clones, about 83% of them singletons. This chain joins TRBV28 and TRBJ2-7; 11 bases align to TRBD2. The sequence was obtained from a woman aged 45-65 years with acute or convalescent COVID-19. Sequenced input: peripheral blood. The CDR3 spells CASLAGGLDEQYF. CDR3 nucleotides: TGTGCCAGCTTAGCGGGAGGGCTAGACGAGCAGTACTTC.